This TCR beta chain appears in the sequencing data of a study of blood T cell repertoires in COVID-19. Study overall: Acute and convalescent COVID-19 samples came from the United States, Italy and Spain. Nucleic acid was either cDNA or gDNA, and it came from T cells, B-cell-depleted T cells, or PBMCs.

Per the study methods: Researchers report that nucleated cell counts were estimated from reference gene primer amplification. Profiling relied on immunoSEQ multiplex PCR, and the TCRdb table lists in-frame clones only, not all of them. V and J calls and clone size are as listed in that table; D and trimming were resolved from the DNA. Among 650,000 to 800,000 clones listed, 80% to 90% were seen once. Trimming left V 6 bases short and J 4 bases short, with 18 bases between. The CDR3 has 15 residues. Germline lookup yields CDR1 MNHEY and CDR2 SVGAGI. The receptor was derived from a woman aged 18-29 years with acute or convalescent COVID-19. The sequencing input was peripheral blood. V and J are TRBV6-5 and TRBJ1-2; possibly TRBD1 for D (5 bases). The CDR3 protein is CASRGAHGASYGYTF. As DNA, the CDR3 is TGTGCCAGCAGAGGGGCCCATGGAGCCTCCTATGGCTACACCTTC.